Following are 4 T cell receptor beta chains from one sample sequenced in a study of shared clonotypes between healthy human individuals. Profiled with immunoSEQ multiplex PCR; TCRdb holds only in-frame clones, not every one. The sample shows some 580,000 clones, 97% of them seen only once. Sequenced: naive CD4+ T cells sorted from blood. The subset denotes: CD45RA+ positively selected. The receptors come from a woman in her thirties in good health.

This chain uses TRBV5-1 with TRBJ1-4, with TRBD1 matching 7 bases. V dropped 0 bases and J dropped 5; count of bases not matched to a gene: 7. The germline CDR1 and CDR2 sequences are SGHRS and YFSETQ. This CDR3 is 16 amino acids long. CDR3 coding DNA: TGCGCCAGCAGCTTGGCCCCCGGGACAGACAATGAAAAACTGTTTTTT. It encodes CASSLAPGTDNEKLFF.

V is TRBV6-6 and J is TRBJ1-5; the match to TRBD1 covers 7 bases. V was pared by 2 bases and J by 5 bases, with 3 bases of the junction left unmatched. The CDR3 length is 14 residues. Germline CDR1 and CDR2: MNHNY and SVGAGI (reference sequence). For the CDR3, the DNA is TGTGCCAGCAGTTACGGGACAGCCGATCAGCCCCAGCATTTT. This sequence encodes CASSYGTADQPQHF.

With regard to this clone: One end of the junction fails to match germline, which may point to a read error. V gene TRBV27 combines with J gene TRBJ2-1; 11 bases align to TRBD2. This CDR3 is built from 15 residues. Germline CDR1 MNHEY, CDR2 SMNVEV (reference sequence). Written as DNA, the CDR3 is TGTGCCAGCAGGTCCGGGACTAGCGGAAGCCTACATCAAGTCTTC. This translates into CASRSGTSGSLHQVF.

Only one count was recorded for this clone. The J gene is TRBJ2-2, the V gene TRBV30; D may be TRBD1 (6 bases). CDR1 GTSNPN and CDR2 SVGIG come from the germline V gene (reference sequence). V was pared by 3 bases and J by 2 bases, with 16 bases between. The CDR3 has 16 amino acids. DNA of the CDR3: TGTGCCTGGAGGGAAAAGGGACAATTCAACACCGGGGAGCTGTTTTTT. This sequence encodes CAWREKGQFNTGELFF.